These 19 T cell receptor beta chains were all obtained from the same sample, sequenced in a study of T cell responses to AZD1222 COVID-19 vaccine. Assay: immunoSEQ multiplex PCR; the TCRdb copy retains only in-frame clones and omits some. This repertoire shows about 100,000 clones, about 90% found once; its top ten account for more than 1.5%. This specimen was peripheral blood, taken on day 0 of AZD1222 vaccination. These receptors all come from an adult in good health.

This clone was observed a few times. The chain joins TRBV5-4 to TRBJ1-4; maybe TRBD1 (6 bases). V lost 0 bases and J 7 bases, leaving 13 bases between the germline ends. CDR1 SGHNT and CDR2 YYREEE come from the germline V gene (reference sequence). This CDR3 spans 15 amino acids. CDR3 residues: CASSLDQGQVEKLFF. CDR3 nucleotides: TGTGCCAGCAGCTTGGATCAGGGGCAAGTTGAAAAACTGTTTTTT. The variable domain in full, completed from reference TRBV5-4 and TRBJ1-4, reads ETGVTQSPTHLIKTRGQQVTLRCSSQSGHNTVSWYQQALGQGPQFIFQYYREEENGRGNFPPRFSGLQFPNYSSELNVNALELDDSALYLCASSLDQGQVEKLFFGSGTQLSVL.

The chain uses TRBV6-5 and TRBJ1-5; 7 positions agree with TRBD1. Germline CDR1 reads MNHEY; CDR2 reads SVGAGI. The CDR3 totals 14 residues. The junction had 10 bases not matched to a gene; V was cut back by 6 bases and J by 8 bases. This CDR3 reads CASSPTGADEPQHF. The CDR3 nucleotides read TGTGCCAGCAGCCCCACAGGGGCAGATGAGCCCCAGCATTTT.

This clone rates as medium-sized. The chain carries TRBV15 and TRBJ2-7, with 12 nucleotides matching TRBD2. With V trimmed by 2 bases and J by 7 bases, 6 bases remained unmatched. There are 15 residues in the CDR3. Per the germline V gene, CDR1 is LNHNV and CDR2 is YYDKDF (reference sequence). The CDR3 reads CATSRLAGGPREQYF. In DNA, the CDR3 is TGTGCCACCAGCAGACTAGCGGGAGGGCCGAGGGAGCAGTACTTC. The variable domain in full, completed from reference TRBV15 and TRBJ2-7, reads DAMVIQNPRYQVTQFGKPVTLSCSQTLNHNVMYWYQQKSSQAPKLLFHYYDKDFNNEADTPDNFQSRRPNTSFCFLDIRSPGLGDTAMYLCATSRLAGGPREQYFGPGTRLTVT.

This clone showed up just once. The gene calls are TRBV28 and TRBJ2-7; D tentatively reads TRBD1 or TRBD2 (7 bases each). The germline V and J ends were trimmed by 6 bases and 5 bases, with 23 bases remaining between them. The CDR3 totals 16 residues. Per the germline V gene, CDR1 is MDHEN and CDR2 is SYDVKM. The CDR3 sequence: CASRQGLVPRGHEQYF. DNA for the CDR3: TGTGCCAGCAGGCAAGGACTAGTCCCTAGGGGGCACGAGCAGTACTTC.

The chain employs TRBV28 and TRBJ2-1; no definite D call. The CDR3 consists of 12 residues. Trimming took 2 bases from V and 6 from J, leaving 5 bases between them. CDR1 and CDR2 (germline): MDHEN, SYDVKM. The DNA of the CDR3 is TGTGCCAGCAGTTTAAACCTCAATGAGCAGTTCTTC. It codes for CASSLNLNEQFF.

The rearrangement uses TRBV9 and TRBJ2-7; 15 nucleotides agree with TRBD2. Germline V gene lookup returns CDR1 SGDLS and CDR2 YYNGEE. V was clipped by 4 bases and J by 5 bases; unmatched bases: 10. The CDR3 extends over 17 amino acids. This CDR3 is CASSYGTSGRFTHEQYF. CDR3 in DNA: TGTGCCAGCAGCTACGGGACTAGCGGGAGGTTCACCCACGAGCAGTACTTC. Full variable domain (rest looked up from reference TRBV9 and TRBJ2-7): DSGVTQTPKHLITATGQRVTLRCSPRSGDLSVYWYQQSLDQGLQFLIQYYNGEERAKGNILERFSAQQFPDLHSELNLSSLELGDSALYFCASSYGTSGRFTHEQYFGPGTRLTVT.

The chain recombines TRBV7-9 with TRBJ2-3; TRBD2 is a possible D gene (5 bases). V was pared by 6 bases and J by 1 base, with 23 bases between. The CDR3 has 18 amino acids. Germline CDR1 is SEHNR and CDR2 is FQNEAQ (reference sequence). CDR3 protein: CASRSAGSPFLRTDTQYF. The CDR3 region has the DNA TGTGCCAGCAGATCAGCTGGGAGCCCGTTTTTACGCACAGATACGCAGTATTTT. Looking up the rest from reference TRBV7-9 and TRBJ2-3 gives the full variable domain: DTGVSQNPRHKITKRGQNVTFRCDPISEHNRLYWYRQTLGQGPEFLTYFQNEAQLEKSRLLSDRFSAERPKGSFSTLEIQRTEQGDSAMYLCASRSAGSPFLRTDTQYFGPGTRLTVL.

The J gene is TRBJ2-4, the V gene TRBV6-5, with D possibly being TRBD2 (5 bases). Looked up from germline, CDR1 is MNHEY and CDR2 is SVGAGI. This CDR3 is 14 amino acids long. V was cut by 0 bases and J by 4 bases, with 7 bases left in between. This chain's CDR3 is CASSYSRGKNIQYF. The CDR3, as DNA: TGTGCCAGCAGTTACTCCCGGGGAAAAAACATTCAGTACTTC.

This clone was counted a few times. This sequence joins TRBV28 and TRBJ2-5, with 14 bases that match TRBD2. This CDR3 has 15 residues. Trimming cost V 7 bases and J 4 bases; bases outside gene matches: 5. The germline CDR1 and CDR2 sequences are MDHEN and SYDVKM. CDR3 amino acids: CASTGTSGSLETQYF. CDR3 nucleotides: TGTGCCAGCACCGGGACTAGCGGGAGTTTAGAGACCCAGTACTTC.

The V and J genes are TRBV30 and TRBJ1-2, with D possibly being TRBD1 (5 bases). Trimming took 1 base from V and 5 from J, leaving 14 bases between them. CDR1 is GTSNPN and CDR2 is SVGIG in the germline V gene (reference sequence). The CDR3 has 14 amino acids. The CDR3 nucleotides are TGTGCCTGGAGTGAGGGACGCTTGGGATATGGCTACACCTTC. It is translated as CAWSEGRLGYGYTF. Full variable domain (rest looked up from reference TRBV30 and TRBJ1-2): SQTIHQWPATLVQPVGSPLSLECTVEGTSNPNLYWYRQAAGRGLQLLFYSVGIGQISSEVPQNLSASRPQDRQFILSSKKLLLSDSGFYLCAWSEGRLGYGYTFGSGTRLTVV.

For the CDR3, the DNA is TGTGCCAGCAGCCAAGAAGGGGATTTTCGGCGGGAGGGTGGAGAGACCCAGTACTTC. Residues: CASSQEGDFRREGGETQYF. V gene TRBV4-2 combines with J gene TRBJ2-5, with 9 bases matching TRBD2. The CDR3 totals 19 residues. Germline-derived CDR1 and CDR2 are LGHNA and YNFKEQ. Trimming at V came to 0 bases and at J to 4 bases, leaving 15 bases not matched to a gene.

This sequence joins TRBV18 and TRBJ1-3, with D hard to call. Germline V CDR1 and CDR2: KGHSH, LQKENI. The V and J ends lost 0 bases and 4 bases respectively, with 7 bases between them. The CDR3 contains 14 residues. This chain's CDR3 is CASSPPFWGNTIYF. CDR3 DNA sequence: TGTGCCAGCTCACCACCTTTCTGGGGAAACACCATATATTTT.

The chain uses TRBV7-3 and TRBJ2-1, with a tentative D call TRBD2 (5 bases). V dropped 5 bases and J dropped 0 bases, with 11 bases sitting between them. The CDR3 extends over 15 amino acids. Germline V lookup: CDR1 SGHTA, CDR2 FQGTGA. CDR3 region: CASSLRDSSYNEQFF. CDR3 nucleotides: TGTGCCAGCAGCCTTCGGGATAGCTCCTACAATGAGCAGTTCTTC.

CDR3 sequence: CASSQELGADTQYF. Here the CDR3 DNA reads TGCGCCAGCAGCCAAGAGCTGGGGGCAGATACGCAGTATTTT. The rearrangement joins TRBV4-1 to TRBJ2-3, with D perhaps given as TRBD1 or TRBD2 (5 bases each). The V gene lost 0 bases and the J gene lost 4 bases, with 8 bases spanning the gap. Germline loops: CDR1 MGHRA, CDR2 YSYEKL. The CDR3 has 14 residues.

V is TRBV28 and J is TRBJ1-2, with TRBD1 identical over 10 bases. There are 18 residues in the CDR3. V was clipped by 4 bases and J by 0 bases; unmatched bases: 11. From germline, CDR1 is MDHEN and CDR2 SYDVKM. This chain's CDR3 is CASSSPLGQGRTNYGYTF. The CDR3 nucleotides are TGTGCCAGCAGTTCCCCTTTGGGACAGGGGCGAACTAACTATGGCTACACCTTC.

The V gene is TRBV6-4, the J gene TRBJ2-5, with D perhaps given as TRBD1 or TRBD2 (5 bases each). Deletions cut 4 bases from V and 1 base from J, with 13 bases between. CDR1 MRHNA and CDR2 SNTAGT come from the germline V gene. CDR3 length: 15 amino acids. The DNA of the CDR3 is TGTGCCAGCAGTGCGGGGACGAGCCCCCAAGAGACCCAGTACTTC. Protein: CASSAGTSPQETQYF.

This chain uses TRBV20-1 with TRBJ2-1; no firm D call. Germline loops: CDR1 DFQATT, CDR2 SNEGSKA (reference sequence). V lost 3 bases and J 2 bases, leaving 8 bases between the germline ends. This CDR3 comprises 13 residues. CDR3 sequence: CSASVGPYNEQFF. CDR3 DNA: TGCAGTGCTAGTGTGGGTCCCTACAATGAGCAGTTCTTC.

This clone was picked up one time. The J gene is TRBJ2-7, the V gene TRBV4-1; D gene uncertain. The germline gives CDR1 MGHRA, CDR2 YSYEKL. This CDR3 contains 14 residues. Trimming removed 0 bases at V and 2 bases at J, with 8 bases between. The CDR3 region is CASSQEARTYEQYF. In DNA, the CDR3 is TGCGCCAGCAGCCAAGAAGCACGGACCTACGAGCAGTACTTC.

V is TRBV24-1 and J is TRBJ2-7; the D call may be TRBD1 or TRBD2 (5 bases each). In germline, CDR1 is KGHDR, CDR2 SFDVKD. The length of the CDR3 is 15 residues. V lost 8 bases to trimming and J lost 5 bases, with 21 bases between them. DNA for the CDR3: TGTGCCACCACATTCTGGGACCTCCCCCATGACGAGCAGTACTTC. Protein product: CATTFWDLPHDEQYF.